The rows below give T cell receptor beta chains drawn from one sample of a study of CD8+CD57+ T cells in acquired aplastic anemia. TCRdb independently ran MiXCR on the reads; one entry per CDR3 protein. The top ten clones hold 4% of a sample with around 400,000 distinct CDR3 sequences, about 70% of them seen once. The material sequenced was sorted CD4+, CD8+, or CD8+CD57+ T cells (not recorded which) from PBMCs. The receptor source for this set is a human donor in good health, serving as a control. Each CDR3 is given without its conserved first and last residue. Each record gives: V gene, clone size, CDR3 length, CDR3 protein. Where a row states a size, it is once, few, many or the class of an expanded clone; other rows omit it.

TRBV20-1 | - | 14 | SAMAWVTGAQETQY
TRBV6-1 | many | 13 | ATEGGGPTTDTQY
TRBV5-6 | - | 12 | ASSELTQTHGYT
TRBV20-1 | - | 12 | SANPTRGNYGYT
TRBV20-1 | - | 12 | SASSREGLETQY
TRBV5-1 | - | 9 | ASSLDRDGD
TRBV27 | many | 14 | ASRTDRGLPNQPQH
TRBV7-3 | many | 14 | ASSSSGGWSTGELF
TRBV12-3/TRBV12-4 | - | 12 | ASILGAGGETQY
TRBV12-3/TRBV12-4 | many | 10 | ASSFWRGPQH
TRBV11-1 | - | 11 | ASSRSGLDEQY
TRBV5-6 | - | 13 | ASSWDRRENTEAF
TRBV7-9 | - | 11 | ASTPDANYGYT
TRBV29-1 | - | 11 | SVGTGFNYGYT
TRBV20-1 | - | 11 | SARATGPLKQY
TRBV7-2 | - | 12 | ASSLAWAYTFGF
TRBV7-8 | - | 12 | ASSEGRGEDRNQ
TRBV24-1 | - | 12 | ATSDLPGPRSQY
TRBV20-1 | - | 9 | SAAGAAGYT
TRBV7-2 | many | 10 | ASSLAALEQF
TRBV5-1 | - | 9 | ASYDNYEQY
TRBV7-3 | - | 13 | ASSFTCGGPETQY
TRBV6-5 | - | 13 | ASSYFGQQNTEAF
TRBV20-1 | - | 15 | SASPARGGAGANVLT
TRBV20-1 | - | 13 | SAADGEQGNTEAF
TRBV7-3 | - | 14 | ASSSPTHGRRDTQY
TRBV9 | - | 13 | ASSVGVTGAGKLF
TRBV30 | - | 13 | AWSVLAGVVETQY
TRBV6-5 | few | 13 | ASTNNPYRSYEQY
TRBV13 | - | 14 | ASSLSSGGFYNEQF
TRBV11-3 | many | 13 | ASSKDGLVGETQY
TRBV29-1 | many | 10 | SVEDEPPSAF
TRBV9 | - | 13 | ASSLGTSNQPQPF
TRBV20-1 | - | 12 | SARSQVYNEPQH
TRBV12-3/TRBV12-4 | - | 13 | ASSLGQAANYGYT
TRBV12-3/TRBV12-4 | - | 14 | ASSFSGRGGFHGYT
TRBV11-2 | - | 15 | ASSLISGGRSNQPQH
TRBV11-3 | many | 13 | ASSQHRDGDYEQY
TRBV29-1 | - | 13 | SVPRTGEVGETQY
TRBV2 | - | 14 | ASSPRPGTLSWPQH
TRBV7-2 | - | 12 | ASSPGGGYFEQY
TRBV5-1 | - | 11 | ASSGGQGHGYT
TRBV9 | many | 12 | ASSVAGTQETQY
TRBV5-8 | - | 15 | ASSPRRGLLDNSPLH
TRBV6-4 | few | 14 | ASSDSSTGGIGELF
TRBV24-1 | - | 10 | ATSAGDQPQH
TRBV20-1 | - | 10 | SARAARGQPF
TRBV25-1 | - | 12 | ASRDREISYEQY